The entry below gives a single TCR beta chain sequence along with its context. This sample stems from a study of blood T cell repertoires in COVID-19. TCRdb's copy holds only in-frame clones and misses some; the assay was immunoSEQ multiplex PCR. This table has 150,000 to 200,000 clones, around 81% appearing once. This CDR3 region has 17 residues. Losses at the gene ends were 3 bases for V and 2 bases for J; bases not matched to a gene: 5. Looked up from germline, CDR1 is ENHRY and CDR2 is SYGVKD. This rearrangement joins TRBV10-3 to TRBJ2-6, with 9 nucleotides matching TRBD2. The clonotype was recovered from a woman of 80 years or more with COVID-19, enrolled during active disease. Sequenced material: peripheral blood. The CDR3: CAISDPSGTPGANVLTF. CDR3 in DNA: TGTGCCATCAGTGATCCTAGCGGGACGCCTGGGGCCAACGTCCTGACTTTC.